This T cell receptor (beta chain) was sequenced for a study of shared clonotypes between healthy human individuals (TCRdb year 2020). In the study overall: Three men and two women, aged 18 to 49 years, made up the cohort. For each donor, three plates each were used for CD4 naive and CD4 memory, two plates were used for CD8 naive, and one plate was used for CD8 memory. The study deeply sequenced blood TCR repertoires of about 5 healthy adults to estimate repertoire size and the extent of clonotype sharing between individuals. To increase sequencing depth and limit assay-specific biases, different laboratories used diverse techniques to prepare libraries and sequence TCR repertoires. Each donor's leukapheresis produced roughly between roughly 0.85 and 9.5 billion PBMCs. Results and caveats for the whole study, not just this receptor: Clonotypes shared by all four sorted-subset donors showed higher generation probabilities than non-shared clonotypes. Because the study included only a small number of donors, the genetic and exposure-history diversity represented was limited. Only blood was sampled, and tissue TCR repertoires likely differ from those in blood. Incomplete sequencing was indicated by rarefaction of sorted-subset datasets, despite the large sequencing depth. Based on pairwise subsampling, the degree of clonotype sharing among donors was expected to be affected by sequencing depth. About 5% of naive CD4, 3.5% of naive CD8, approximately 2.2% of memory CD4, and approximately 0.4% of memory CD8 clonotypes were shared across several donors. Estimated clonotype richness was generally larger for naive than for memory subsets.

As regards this clone: Its antigen is unknown. No qualities accompany the bases; no much larger clone lies one base away.

Using the deep immunoSEQ assay, multiplex PCR amplified TCR CDR3 regions from genomic DNA. Extracted genomic DNA from each cell subset was distributed evenly across all wells of several immunoSEQ 96-well plates, and each plate was treated as a replicate. For sorted subsets, each replicate PCR was loaded with 200 ng genomic DNA, equivalent to some 31,000 T cell genomes. Purified libraries were measured with a Qubit 3.0 fluorometer, size-checked on a Bioanalyzer 2100, and measured again with the KAPA Library Quantification kit. A separate single-read 150-cycle Illumina NextSeq 550 flow cell was used to sequence each immunoSEQ 96-well plate. Processing in the source paper ran as follows. The immunoSEQ output contained only junctional sequences without quality scores, so filtering could not match that applied to full-length reads. To assign V/J genes and CDR3, sequences were annotated using PyIR, a Python wrapper for IgBLAST v1.9, with IMGT germline references. Reads were filtered out if the reads had weak V/J assignments (E-value above 1e-6), no CDR3, stop codons, out-of-frame junctions, or ambiguous translated residues. V3J clonotypes were defined by identical inferred V gene, J gene, and CDR3 amino acid sequence. Percentage overlap between repertoires was calculated by dividing the number of shared unique clonotypes by the size of the smaller repertoire. Three approaches were used to assess repertoire richness: RTK rarefaction, the Chao1 estimator, and Recon v2.1 estimates of unobserved clonotypes. For all TCRbeta clonotypes obtained by the gDNA method from four donors, generation probabilities were computed with OLGA. TCRdb mirrors the immuneACCESS table, restricted to in-frame sequences. Some clones are absent from its copies; in checked studies, under half trace to an unresolved V gene, and the reason for the others is unknown. V and J calls and clone size follow that table, whereas D and trimming were derived from the DNA. Here the sample has about a million clones; 60% to 85% occur a single time. Over 0.8% of the sample comes from the top ten.

Donors were healthy HIV-negative adults with no recently reported acute infections or vaccinations. Every donor was a Caucasian adult living in Nashville, Tennessee, USA. CD4+ T cells were enriched through magnetic negative selection, after which naive cells were positively selected on CD45RA and the remaining negative fraction served as the memory subset. Blood was obtained by leukapheresis, after which PBMCs were separated by Ficoll-Histopaque density gradient centrifugation and cryopreserved in liquid nitrogen vapor phase. Analytical flow cytometry was used to check the purity and quantity of every magnetically sorted T cell population. From each sorted fraction, genomic DNA was isolated and quantified by UV absorbance on a Nanodrop 2000c. Cut back by 3 bases and 1 base, the V and J ends lie 10 bases apart. Sequences SGDLS (CDR1) and YYNGEE (CDR2) are obtained from the germline V gene. CDR3 length: 15 amino acids, cysteine to phenylalanine. The only DNA kept is the CDR3, 45 bases in frame from the first base.

What was sequenced was memory CD4+ T cells from PBMCs. The sample's cell subset or site label is to be understood as: CD45RA-negative fraction. The V and J genes are TRBV9 and TRBJ2-2; TRBD1 is possibly the D segment (5 matching bases). This TCR came from a man aged 18-30 years in good health. Some clones in this sample may be carry-over from other donors' samples. The CDR3 here reads CASSGVTVNTGELFF. At the DNA level, the sequence is TGTGCCAGCAGCGGGGTGACAGTGAACACCGGGGAGCTGTTTTTT.